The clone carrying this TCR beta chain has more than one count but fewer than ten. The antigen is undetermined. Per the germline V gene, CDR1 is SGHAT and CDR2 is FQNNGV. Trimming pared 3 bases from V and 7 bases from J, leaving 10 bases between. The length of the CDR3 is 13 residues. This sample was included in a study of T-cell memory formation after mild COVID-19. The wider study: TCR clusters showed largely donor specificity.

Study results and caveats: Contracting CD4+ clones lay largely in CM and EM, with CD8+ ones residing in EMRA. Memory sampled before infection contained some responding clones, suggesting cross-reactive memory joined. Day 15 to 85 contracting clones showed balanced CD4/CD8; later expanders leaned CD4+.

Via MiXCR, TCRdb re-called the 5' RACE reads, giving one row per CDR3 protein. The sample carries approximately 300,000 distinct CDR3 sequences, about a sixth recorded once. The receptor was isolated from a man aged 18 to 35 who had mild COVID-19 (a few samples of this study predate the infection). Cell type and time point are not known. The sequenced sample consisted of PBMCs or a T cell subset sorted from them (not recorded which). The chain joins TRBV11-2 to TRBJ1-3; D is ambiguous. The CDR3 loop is CASSLGSRNTIYF. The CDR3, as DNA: TGTGCCAGCAGCTTGGGGTCGAGGAACACCATATATTTT.